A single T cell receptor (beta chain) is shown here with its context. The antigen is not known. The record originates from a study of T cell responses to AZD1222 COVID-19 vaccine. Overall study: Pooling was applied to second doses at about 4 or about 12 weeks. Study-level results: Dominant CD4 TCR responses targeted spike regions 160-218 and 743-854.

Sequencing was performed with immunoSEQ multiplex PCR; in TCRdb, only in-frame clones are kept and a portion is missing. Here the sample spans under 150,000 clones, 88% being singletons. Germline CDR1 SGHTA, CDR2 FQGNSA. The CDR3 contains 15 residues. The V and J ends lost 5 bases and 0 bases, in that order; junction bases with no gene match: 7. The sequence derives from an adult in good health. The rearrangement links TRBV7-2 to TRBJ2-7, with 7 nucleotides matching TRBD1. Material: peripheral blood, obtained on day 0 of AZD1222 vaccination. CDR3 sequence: CASSIKTGSSYEQYF. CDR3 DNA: TGTGCCAGCAGCATAAAGACAGGGAGCTCCTACGAGCAGTACTTC.